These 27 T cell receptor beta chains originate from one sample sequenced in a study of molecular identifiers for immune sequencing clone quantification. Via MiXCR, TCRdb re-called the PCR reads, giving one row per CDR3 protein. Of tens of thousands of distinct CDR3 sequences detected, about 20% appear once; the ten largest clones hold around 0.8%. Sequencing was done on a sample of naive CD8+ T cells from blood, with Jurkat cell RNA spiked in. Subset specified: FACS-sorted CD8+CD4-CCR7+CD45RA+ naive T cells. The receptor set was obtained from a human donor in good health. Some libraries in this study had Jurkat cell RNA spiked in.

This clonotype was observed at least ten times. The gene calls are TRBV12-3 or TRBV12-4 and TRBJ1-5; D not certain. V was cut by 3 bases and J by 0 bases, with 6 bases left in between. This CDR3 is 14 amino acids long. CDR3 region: CASSFGPSNQPQHF. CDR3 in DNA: TGTGCCAGCAGTTTTGGCCCTAGCAATCAGCCCCAGCATTTT.

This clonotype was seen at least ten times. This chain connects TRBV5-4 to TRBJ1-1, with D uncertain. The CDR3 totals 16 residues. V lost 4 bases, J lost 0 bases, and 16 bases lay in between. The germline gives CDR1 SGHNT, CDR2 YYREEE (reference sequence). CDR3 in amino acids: CASSPVGVVMNTEAFF. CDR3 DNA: TGTGCCAGCAGCCCCGTTGGTGTGGTCATGAACACTGAAGCTTTCTTT.

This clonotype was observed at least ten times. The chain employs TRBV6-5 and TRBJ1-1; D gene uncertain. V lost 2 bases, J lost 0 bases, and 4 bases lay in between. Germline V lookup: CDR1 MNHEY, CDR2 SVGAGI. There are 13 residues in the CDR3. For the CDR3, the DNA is TGTGCCAGCAGTTACACTCTGAACACTGAAGCTTTCTTT. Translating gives CASSYTLNTEAFF.

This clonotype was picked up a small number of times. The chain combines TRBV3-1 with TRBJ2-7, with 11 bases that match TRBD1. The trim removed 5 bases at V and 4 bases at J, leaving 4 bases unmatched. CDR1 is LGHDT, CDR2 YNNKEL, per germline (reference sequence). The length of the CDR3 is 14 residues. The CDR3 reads CASSTGTGGYEQYF. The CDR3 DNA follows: TGTGCCAGCAGCACCGGGACAGGGGGGTACGAGCAGTACTTC.

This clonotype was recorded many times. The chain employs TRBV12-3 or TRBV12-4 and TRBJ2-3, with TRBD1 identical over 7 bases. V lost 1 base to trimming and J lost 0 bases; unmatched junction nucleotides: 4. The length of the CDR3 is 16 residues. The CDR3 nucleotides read TGTGCCAGCAGTTTAGTGGGACAGTTTAGCACAGATACGCAGTATTTT. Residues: CASSLVGQFSTDTQYF.

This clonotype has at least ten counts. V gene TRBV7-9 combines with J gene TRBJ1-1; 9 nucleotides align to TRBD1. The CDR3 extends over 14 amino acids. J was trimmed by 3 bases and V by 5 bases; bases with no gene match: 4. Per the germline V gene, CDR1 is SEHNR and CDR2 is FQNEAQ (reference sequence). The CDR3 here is CASSQQGADTEAFF. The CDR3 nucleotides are TGTGCCAGCAGCCAACAGGGGGCGGACACTGAAGCTTTCTTT.

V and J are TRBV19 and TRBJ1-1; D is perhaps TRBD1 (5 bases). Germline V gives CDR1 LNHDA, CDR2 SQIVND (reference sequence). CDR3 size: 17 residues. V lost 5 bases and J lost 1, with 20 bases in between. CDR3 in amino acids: CASSAQLPGGSNTEAFF. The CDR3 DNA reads TGTGCCAGTAGTGCCCAGCTTCCGGGGGGGTCGAACACTGAAGCTTTCTTT. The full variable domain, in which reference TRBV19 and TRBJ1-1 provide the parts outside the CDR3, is DGGITQSPKYLFRKEGQNVTLSCEQNLNHDAMYWYRQDPGQGLRLIYYSQIVNDFQKGDIAEGYSVSREKKESFPLTVTSAQKNPTAFYLCASSAQLPGGSNTEAFFGQGTRLTVV.

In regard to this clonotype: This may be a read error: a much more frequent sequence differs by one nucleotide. CDR3 loop: CVSSSRKTYEQYF. In DNA, the CDR3 is TGTGTCAGCAGTTCGAGGAAAACCTACGAGCAGTACTTC. V usage is TRBV27 and J usage is TRBJ2-7, with unresolved D. The germline V gene encodes CDR1 MNHEY and CDR2 SMNVEV (reference sequence). This CDR3 is 13 amino acids long.

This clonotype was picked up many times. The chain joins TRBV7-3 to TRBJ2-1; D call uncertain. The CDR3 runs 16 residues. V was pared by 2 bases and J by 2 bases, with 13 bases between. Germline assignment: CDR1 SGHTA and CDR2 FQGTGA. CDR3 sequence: CASSLRGLVPYNEQFF. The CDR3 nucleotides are TGTGCCAGCAGCTTACGTGGGCTAGTCCCCTACAATGAGCAGTTCTTC.

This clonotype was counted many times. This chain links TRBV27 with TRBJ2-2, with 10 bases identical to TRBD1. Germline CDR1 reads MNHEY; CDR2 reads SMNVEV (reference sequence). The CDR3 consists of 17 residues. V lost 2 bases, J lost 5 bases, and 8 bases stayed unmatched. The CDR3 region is CASSLVGTGDWTGELFF. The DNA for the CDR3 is TGTGCCAGCAGTTTAGTAGGGACAGGGGATTGGACCGGGGAGCTGTTTTTT.

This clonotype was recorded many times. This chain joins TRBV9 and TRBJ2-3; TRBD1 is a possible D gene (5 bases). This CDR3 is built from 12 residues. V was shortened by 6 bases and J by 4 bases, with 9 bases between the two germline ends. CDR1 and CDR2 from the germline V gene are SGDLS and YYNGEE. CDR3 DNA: TGTGCCAGCACCAGGGATTCAGATACGCAGTATTTT. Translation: CASTRDSDTQYF. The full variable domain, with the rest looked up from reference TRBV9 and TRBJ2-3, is DSGVTQTPKHLITATGQRVTLRCSPRSGDLSVYWYQQSLDQGLQFLIQYYNGEERAKGNILERFSAQQFPDLHSELNLSSLELGDSALYFCASTRDSDTQYFGPGTRLTVL.

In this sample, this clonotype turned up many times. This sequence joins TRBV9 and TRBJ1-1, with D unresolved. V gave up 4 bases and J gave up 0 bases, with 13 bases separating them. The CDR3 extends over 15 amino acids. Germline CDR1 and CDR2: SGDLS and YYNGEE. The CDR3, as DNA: TGTGCCAGCAGCCCATTCGGGCCTATGAACACTGAAGCTTTCTTT. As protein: CASSPFGPMNTEAFF.

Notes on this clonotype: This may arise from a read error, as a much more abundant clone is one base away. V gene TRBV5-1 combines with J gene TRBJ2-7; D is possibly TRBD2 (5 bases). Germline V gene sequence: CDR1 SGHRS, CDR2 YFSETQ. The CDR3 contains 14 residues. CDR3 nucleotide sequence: TGCGCCAGCTCTTTCCCGGGAAATCCGAACGAGCACTACTTC. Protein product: CASSFPGNPNEHYF.

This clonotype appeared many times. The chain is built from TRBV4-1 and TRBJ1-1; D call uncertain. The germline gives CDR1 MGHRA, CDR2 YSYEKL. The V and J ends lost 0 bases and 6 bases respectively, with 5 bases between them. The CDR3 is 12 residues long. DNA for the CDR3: TGCGCCAGCAGCCAAGATTTCGCTGAAGCTTTCTTT. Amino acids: CASSQDFAEAFF.

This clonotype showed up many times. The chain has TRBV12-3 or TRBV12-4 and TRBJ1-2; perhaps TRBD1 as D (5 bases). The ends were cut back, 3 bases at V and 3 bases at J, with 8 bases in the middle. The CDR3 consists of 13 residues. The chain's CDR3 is CASSLWDHYGYTF. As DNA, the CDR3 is TGTGCCAGCAGTTTGTGGGACCACTATGGCTACACCTTC.

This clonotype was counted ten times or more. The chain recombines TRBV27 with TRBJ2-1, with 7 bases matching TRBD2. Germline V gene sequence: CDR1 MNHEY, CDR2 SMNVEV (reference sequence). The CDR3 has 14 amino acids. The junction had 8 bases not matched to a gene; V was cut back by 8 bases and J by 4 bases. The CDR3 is CASCPSGPYNEQFF. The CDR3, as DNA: TGTGCCAGCTGCCCTAGCGGCCCATACAATGAGCAGTTCTTC.

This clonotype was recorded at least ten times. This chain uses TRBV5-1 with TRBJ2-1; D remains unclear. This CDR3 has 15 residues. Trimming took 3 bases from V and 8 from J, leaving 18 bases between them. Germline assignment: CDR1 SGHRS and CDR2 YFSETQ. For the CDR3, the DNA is TGCGCCAGCAGCTCCATTCAGTTGGGGTGGGATGAGCAGTTCTTC. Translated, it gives CASSSIQLGWDEQFF. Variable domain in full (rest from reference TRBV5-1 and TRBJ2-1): KAGVTQTPRYLIKTRGQQVTLSCSPISGHRSVSWYQQTPGQGLQFLFEYFSETQRNKGNFPGRFSGRQFSNSRSEMNVSTLELGDSALYLCASSSIQLGWDEQFFGPGTRLTVL.

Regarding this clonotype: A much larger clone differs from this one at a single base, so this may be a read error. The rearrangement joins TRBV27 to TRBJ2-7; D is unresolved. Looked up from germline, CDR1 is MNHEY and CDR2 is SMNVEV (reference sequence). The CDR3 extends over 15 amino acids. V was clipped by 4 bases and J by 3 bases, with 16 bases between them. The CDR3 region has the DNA TGTGCCAGCAGTTCGCGTCTACGGCAGAACTACGAGCAGTACTTC. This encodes CASSSRLRQNYEQYF.

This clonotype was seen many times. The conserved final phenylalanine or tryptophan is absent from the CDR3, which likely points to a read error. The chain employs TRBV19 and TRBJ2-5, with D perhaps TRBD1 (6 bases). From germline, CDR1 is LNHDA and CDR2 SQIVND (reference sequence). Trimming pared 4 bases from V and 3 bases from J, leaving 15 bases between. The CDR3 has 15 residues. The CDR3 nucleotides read TGTGCCAGTAGTACCCAGACTGAGGGGGAAGAGACCCAGTACCTC. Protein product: CASSTQTEGEETQYL.

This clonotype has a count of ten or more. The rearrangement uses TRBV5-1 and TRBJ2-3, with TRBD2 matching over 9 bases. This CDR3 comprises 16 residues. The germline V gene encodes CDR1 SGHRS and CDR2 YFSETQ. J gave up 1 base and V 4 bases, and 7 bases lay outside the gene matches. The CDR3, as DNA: TGCGCCAGCAGCACCGATAGCGGGAGTGGCACAGATACGCAGTATTTT. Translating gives CASSTDSGSGTDTQYF.

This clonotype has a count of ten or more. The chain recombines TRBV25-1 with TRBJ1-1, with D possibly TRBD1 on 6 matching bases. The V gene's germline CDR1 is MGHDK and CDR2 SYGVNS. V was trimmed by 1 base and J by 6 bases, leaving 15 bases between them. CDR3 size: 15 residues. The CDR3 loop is CASSEFQGSLPEAFF. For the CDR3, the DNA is TGTGCCAGCAGTGAATTTCAGGGGTCCCTCCCTGAAGCTTTCTTT.

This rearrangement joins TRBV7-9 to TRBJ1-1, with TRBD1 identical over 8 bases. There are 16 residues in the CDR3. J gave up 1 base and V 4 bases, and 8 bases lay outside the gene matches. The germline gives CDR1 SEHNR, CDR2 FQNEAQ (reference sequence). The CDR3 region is CASSSPLGQENTEAFF. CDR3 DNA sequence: TGTGCCAGCAGCTCTCCCTTGGGACAGGAGAACACTGAAGCTTTCTTT.

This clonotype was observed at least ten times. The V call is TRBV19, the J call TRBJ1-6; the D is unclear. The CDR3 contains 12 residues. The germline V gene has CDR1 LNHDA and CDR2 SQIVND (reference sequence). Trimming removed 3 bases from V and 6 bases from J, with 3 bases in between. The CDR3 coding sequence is TGTGCCAGTAGTATGAGTAATTCACCCCTCCACTTT. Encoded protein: CASSMSNSPLHF.

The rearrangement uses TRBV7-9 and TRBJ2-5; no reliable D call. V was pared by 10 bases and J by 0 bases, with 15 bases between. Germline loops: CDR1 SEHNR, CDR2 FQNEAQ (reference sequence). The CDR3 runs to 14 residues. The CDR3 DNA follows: TGTGCCATACTCCGAGGAACGAACCAAGAGACCCAGTACTTC. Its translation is CAILRGTNQETQYF.

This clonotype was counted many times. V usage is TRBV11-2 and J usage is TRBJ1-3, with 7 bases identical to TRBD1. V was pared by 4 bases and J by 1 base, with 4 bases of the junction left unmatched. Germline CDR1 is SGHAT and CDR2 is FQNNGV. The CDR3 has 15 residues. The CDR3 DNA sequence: TGTGCCAGCAGCTATACAGGGGCTTCTGGAAACACCATATATTTT. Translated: CASSYTGASGNTIYF. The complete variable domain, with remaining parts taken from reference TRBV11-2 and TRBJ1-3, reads EAGVAQSPRYKIIEKRQSVAFWCNPISGHATLYWYQQILGQGPKLLIQFQNNGVVDDSQLPKDRFSAERLKGVDSTLKIQPAKLEDSAVYLCASSYTGASGNTIYFGEGSWLTVV.

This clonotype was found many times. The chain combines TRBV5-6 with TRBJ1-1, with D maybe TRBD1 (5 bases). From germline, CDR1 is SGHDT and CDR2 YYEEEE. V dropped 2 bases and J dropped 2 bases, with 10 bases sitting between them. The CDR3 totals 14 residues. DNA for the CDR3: TGTGCCAGCAGCTTTGGGGACGGAAACACTGAAGCTTTCTTT. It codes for CASSFGDGNTEAFF.

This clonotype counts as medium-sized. The chain's CDR3 is CSVEDREVVNTQYF. The CDR3 coding sequence is TGCAGCGTTGAAGACAGGGAAGTAGTGAATACGCAGTATTTT. The chain recombines TRBV29-1 with TRBJ2-3, with TRBD1 as a possible D gene (5 bases). V was cut by 0 bases and J by 7 bases, with 14 bases left in between. Germline loops: CDR1 SQVTM, CDR2 ANQGSEA. The CDR3 contains 14 residues.